This T cell receptor beta chain comes out of a study of Tregs in tolerant kidney transplant recipients (dated by TCRdb to between 2018 and 2021). For context, the study as a whole: TCRbeta sequencing was used in the study to identify donor-specific regulatory T cells before combined kidney and bone marrow transplantation, and the identified cells were then tracked after transplant. TCRbeta repertoire sequencing was used in a few healthy controls to compare several methods for expanding Tregs specific for an allogeneic donor.

Genomic DNA was extracted from sorted cells with the QIAGEN DNeasy Blood and Tissue Kit for TCRbeta CDR3 sequencing. High-throughput TCRbeta CDR3 sequencing, which included PCR amplification with bias correction and internal controls, was done commercially through immunoSEQ. As for the original processing: A unique productive TCRbeta sequence was defined by the CDR3 nucleotide sequence when primers matched, and otherwise by the CDR3 amino acid sequence together with the Vbeta and Jbeta genes. Sorting error was corrected by removing sequences shared between sorted populations at a frequency ratio of 2:1 or less, and the remaining shared sequences were assigned to the higher population. A sequence was defined as donor-reactive if the sequence was expanded at least 5-fold in CFSE-low cells compared with unstimulated cells and had a frequency of at least 0.01% in CFSE-low cells. Repertoire divergence was quantified by Jensen-Shannon divergence calculated from the top 100 TCRbeta sequences ranked by frequency. For samples with multiple sequencing runs, sorting error was corrected separately for each run before the runs were pooled. Imported from immuneACCESS, the table was reduced by TCRdb to in-frame sequences with V and J called. These copies leave out some clones; in studies compared against another copy, an unresolved V gene accounts for under half, and the cause of the remainder is not known. V and J calls and clone size are given by that table; D and trimming were obtained from the DNA. Recorded for this sample are more than 90,000 clones; 92% of them occurred a single time. The top ten hold around 0.6% of the sample.

The germline V gene gives CDR1 as SGHRS and CDR2 as YFSETQ. The trim is 0 bases for V and 8 bases for J, with a gap of 12 bases between the germline ends. Spanning cysteine to phenylalanine, the CDR3 consists of 14 amino acids. The CDR3 DNA has 42 bases and is translated from base 1. Notes on this clone: Its antigen is unknown. The record has no base qualities; no much larger clone is one base away.

Overall study outcomes, separate from this receptor: Expanding Tregs with activated donor B cells appeared to identify the most biologically relevant and donor-specific TCRbeta repertoire. Because only a small number of patients were included, the study had limitations, and the results will need to be validated in larger populations as well as under other immunosuppression protocols. Biological reproducibility was not directly assessed, although technical replication error appeared to be minimal.

Thawed PBMCs were FACS-sorted into unstimulated Tregs (CD4+CD25+CD127-), CD4+ non-Tregs (CD4+CD25-), CD4 cells and CD8 cells. Healthy control blood was obtained either as purchased buffy coats or from healthy volunteers. Healthy control blood was processed by Ficoll density gradient to PBMCs and cryopreserved; patient PBMCs were collected before and after transplant. This clonotype was obtained from a human donor in good health. The V gene is TRBV5-1 and the J gene is TRBJ2-1; the D element might be TRBD1 or TRBD2, as each aligns at 5 bases. What was sequenced was CD4+ T cells from blood. The bases read TGCGCCAGCAGCTTGGGGGACGAACACGATGAGCAGTTCTTC. Its protein reads: CASSLGDEHDEQFF.